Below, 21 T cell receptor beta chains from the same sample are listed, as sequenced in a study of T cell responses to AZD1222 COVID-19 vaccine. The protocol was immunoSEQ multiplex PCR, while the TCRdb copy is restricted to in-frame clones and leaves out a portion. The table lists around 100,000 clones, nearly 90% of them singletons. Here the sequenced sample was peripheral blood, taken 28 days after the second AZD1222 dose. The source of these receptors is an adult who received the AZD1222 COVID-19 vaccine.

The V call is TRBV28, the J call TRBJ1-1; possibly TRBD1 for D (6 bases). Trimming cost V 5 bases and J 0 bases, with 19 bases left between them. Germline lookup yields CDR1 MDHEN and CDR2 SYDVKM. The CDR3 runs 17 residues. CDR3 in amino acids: CASSPSGGQDMNTEAFF. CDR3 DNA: TGTGCCAGCAGTCCCTCTGGGGGCCAGGATATGAACACTGAAGCTTTCTTT.

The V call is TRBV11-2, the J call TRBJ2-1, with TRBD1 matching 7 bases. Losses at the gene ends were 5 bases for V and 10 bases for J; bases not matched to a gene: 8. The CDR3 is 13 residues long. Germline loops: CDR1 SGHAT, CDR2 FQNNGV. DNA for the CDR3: TGTGCCAGCAGCCGAACAGGGGAAGGCGAGCAGTTCTTC. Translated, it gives CASSRTGEGEQFF.

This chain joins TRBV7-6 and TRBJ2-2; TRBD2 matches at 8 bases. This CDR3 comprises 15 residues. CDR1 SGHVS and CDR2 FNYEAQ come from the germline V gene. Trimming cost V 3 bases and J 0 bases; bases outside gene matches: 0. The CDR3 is CASSLGLANTGELFF. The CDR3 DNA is TGTGCCAGCAGCTTGGGACTAGCGAACACCGGGGAGCTGTTTTTT.

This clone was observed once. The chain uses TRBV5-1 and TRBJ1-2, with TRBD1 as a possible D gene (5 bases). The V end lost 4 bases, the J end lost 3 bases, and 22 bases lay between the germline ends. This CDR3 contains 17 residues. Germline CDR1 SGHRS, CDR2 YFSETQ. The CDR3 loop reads CASSPEGSGNGHYGYTF. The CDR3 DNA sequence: TGCGCCAGCAGCCCCGAGGGCTCAGGGAATGGTCACTATGGCTACACCTTC.

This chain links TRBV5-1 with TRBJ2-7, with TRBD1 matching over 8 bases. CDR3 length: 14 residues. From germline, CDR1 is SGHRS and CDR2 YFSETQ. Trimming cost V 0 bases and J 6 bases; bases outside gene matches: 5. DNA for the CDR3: TGCGCCAGCAGCTTGGCACAGGGGGGCGGCGAGCAGTACTTC. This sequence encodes CASSLAQGGGEQYF.

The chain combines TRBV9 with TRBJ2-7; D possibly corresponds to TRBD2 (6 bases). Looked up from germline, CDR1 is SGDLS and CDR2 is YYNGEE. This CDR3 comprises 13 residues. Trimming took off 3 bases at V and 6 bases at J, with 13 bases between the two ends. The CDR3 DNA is TGTGCCAGCAGCGCTCGGAGGGCCGGCGAGCAGTACTTC. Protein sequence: CASSARRAGEQYF. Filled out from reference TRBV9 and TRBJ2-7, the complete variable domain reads DSGVTQTPKHLITATGQRVTLRCSPRSGDLSVYWYQQSLDQGLQFLIQYYNGEERAKGNILERFSAQQFPDLHSELNLSSLELGDSALYFCASSARRAGEQYFGPGTRLTVT.

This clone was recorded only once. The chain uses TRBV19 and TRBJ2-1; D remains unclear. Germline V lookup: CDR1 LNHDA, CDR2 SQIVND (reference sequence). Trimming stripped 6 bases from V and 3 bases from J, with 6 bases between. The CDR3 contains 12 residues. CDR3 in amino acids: CASRSNYNEQFF. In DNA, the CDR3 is TGTGCCAGTAGATCCAACTACAATGAGCAGTTCTTC.

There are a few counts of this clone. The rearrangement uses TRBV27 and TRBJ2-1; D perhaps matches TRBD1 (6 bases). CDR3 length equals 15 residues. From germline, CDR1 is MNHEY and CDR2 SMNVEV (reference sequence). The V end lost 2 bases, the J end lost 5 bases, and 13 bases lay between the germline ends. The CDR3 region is CASSLVRGRHNEQFF. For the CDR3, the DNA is TGTGCCAGCAGTTTAGTCAGGGGAAGGCACAATGAGCAGTTCTTC.

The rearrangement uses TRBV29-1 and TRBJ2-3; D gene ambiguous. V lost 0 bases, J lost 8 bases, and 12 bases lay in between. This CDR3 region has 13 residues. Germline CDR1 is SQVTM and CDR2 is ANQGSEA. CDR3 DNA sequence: TGCAGCGTTGAAGATTTTCAAGTAGGTACGCAGTATTTT. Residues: CSVEDFQVGTQYF.

CDR3 loop: CASSGRAEDTQYF. CDR3 nucleotides: TGTGCCAGCAGCGGGAGGGCCGAAGATACGCAGTATTTT. This chain links TRBV7-3 with TRBJ2-3; 7 nucleotides match TRBD2. Trimming cost V 5 bases and J 5 bases; bases outside gene matches: 4. The CDR3 is 13 residues long. The V gene's germline CDR1 is SGHTA and CDR2 FQGTGA.

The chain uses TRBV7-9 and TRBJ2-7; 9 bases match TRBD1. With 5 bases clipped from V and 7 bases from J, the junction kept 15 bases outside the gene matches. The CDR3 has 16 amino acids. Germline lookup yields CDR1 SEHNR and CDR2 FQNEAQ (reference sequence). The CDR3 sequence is CASSRPGQGQGREQYF. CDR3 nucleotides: TGTGCCAGCAGCCGTCCGGGACAGGGACAAGGGAGGGAGCAGTACTTC.

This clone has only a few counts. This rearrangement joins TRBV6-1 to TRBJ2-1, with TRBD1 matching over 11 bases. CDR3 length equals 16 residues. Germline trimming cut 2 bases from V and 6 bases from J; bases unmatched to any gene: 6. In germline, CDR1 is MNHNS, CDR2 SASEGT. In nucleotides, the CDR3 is TGTGCCAGCAGTGAACTGGAGGGACAGGGGGGCAATGAGCAGTTCTTC. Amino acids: CASSELEGQGGNEQFF.

CDR3 sequence reads: CAISESLGFEAFF. The DNA for the CDR3 is TGTGCCATCAGTGAGTCGTTGGGGTTTGAAGCTTTCTTT. This rearrangement joins TRBV10-3 to TRBJ1-1; D uncertain. V gave up 0 bases and J gave up 7 bases, with 9 bases separating them. This CDR3 is 13 amino acids long. The germline gives CDR1 ENHRY, CDR2 SYGVKD.

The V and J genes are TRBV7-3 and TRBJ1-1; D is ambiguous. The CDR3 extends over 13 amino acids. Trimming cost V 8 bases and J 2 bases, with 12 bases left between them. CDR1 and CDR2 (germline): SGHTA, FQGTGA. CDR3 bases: TGTGCCAGCGGTTTTAATCGTAACACTGAAGCTTTCTTT. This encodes CASGFNRNTEAFF. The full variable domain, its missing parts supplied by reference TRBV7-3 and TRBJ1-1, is GAGVSQTPSNKVTEKGKYVELRCDPISGHTALYWYRQSLGQGPEFLIYFQGTGAADDSGLPNDRFFAVRPEGSVSTLKIQRTERGDSAVYLCASGFNRNTEAFFGQGTRLTVV.

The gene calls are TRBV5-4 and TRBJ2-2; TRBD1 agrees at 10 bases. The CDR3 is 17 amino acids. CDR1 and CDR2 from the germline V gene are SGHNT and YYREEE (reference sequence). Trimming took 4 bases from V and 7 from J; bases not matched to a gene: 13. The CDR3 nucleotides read TGTGCCAGCAGCCTGGCTCCGGGACAGGGGTTTGGCGGGGAGCTGTTTTTT. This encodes CASSLAPGQGFGGELFF.

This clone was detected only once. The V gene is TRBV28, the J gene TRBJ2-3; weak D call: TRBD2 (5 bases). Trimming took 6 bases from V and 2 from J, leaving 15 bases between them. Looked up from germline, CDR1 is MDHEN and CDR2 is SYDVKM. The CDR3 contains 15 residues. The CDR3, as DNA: TGTGCCAGCAGCCCCCCAGCGGCGAACACAGATACGCAGTATTTT. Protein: CASSPPAANTDTQYF.

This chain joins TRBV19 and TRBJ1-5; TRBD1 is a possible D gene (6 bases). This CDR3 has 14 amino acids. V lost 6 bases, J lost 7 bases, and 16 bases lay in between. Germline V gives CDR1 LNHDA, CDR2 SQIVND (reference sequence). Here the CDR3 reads CASSGTGRYQPQHF. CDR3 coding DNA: TGTGCCAGTAGCGGAACAGGGAGGTACCAGCCCCAGCATTTT.

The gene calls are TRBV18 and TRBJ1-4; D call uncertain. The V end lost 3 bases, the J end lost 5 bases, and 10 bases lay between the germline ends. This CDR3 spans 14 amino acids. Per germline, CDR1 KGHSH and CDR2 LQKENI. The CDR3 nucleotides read TGTGCCAGCTCACCCTCGTCCGGAAATGAAAAACTGTTTTTT. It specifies CASSPSSGNEKLFF.

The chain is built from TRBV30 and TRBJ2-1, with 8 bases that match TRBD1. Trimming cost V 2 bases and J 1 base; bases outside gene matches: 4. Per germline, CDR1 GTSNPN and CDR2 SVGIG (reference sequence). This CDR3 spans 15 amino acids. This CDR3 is CAWSFTGGSYNEQFF. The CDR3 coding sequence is TGTGCCTGGAGTTTCACAGGGGGGTCCTACAATGAGCAGTTCTTC.

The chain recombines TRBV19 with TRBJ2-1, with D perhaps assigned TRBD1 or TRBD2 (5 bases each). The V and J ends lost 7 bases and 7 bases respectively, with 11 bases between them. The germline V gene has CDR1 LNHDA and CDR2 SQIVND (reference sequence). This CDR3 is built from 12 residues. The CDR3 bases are TGTGCCAGTAATATCGGGGCGAATGAGCAGTTCTTC. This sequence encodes CASNIGANEQFF.

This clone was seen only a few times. In DNA form, the CDR3 reads TGCAGCGTTGCGCCGGGGGCGCATGAAAAACTGTTTTTT. Protein: CSVAPGAHEKLFF. The genes are TRBV29-1 and TRBJ1-4, with D possibly being TRBD1 (6 bases). The V end was cut by 4 bases, the J end by 6 bases, with 12 bases between. Germline values: CDR1 SQVTM, CDR2 ANQGSEA. The CDR3 sequence is 13 residues long.